These 21 T cell receptor beta chains were sequenced from one sample in a study of T-cell memory formation after mild COVID-19. TCRdb used MiXCR to reprocess the 5' RACE reads, holding one entry per CDR3 protein. The repertoire includes roughly 170,000 distinct CDR3 sequences, roughly 18% of them detected once, and about 4% sits in the top ten. The specimen sequenced was PBMCs or a T cell subset sorted from them (not recorded which). These receptors came from a young man who had mild COVID-19 (a few samples of this study predate the infection). Cell type and time point are not known.

The J gene is TRBJ2-7, the V gene TRBV7-2, with a tentative D call TRBD1 (6 bases). In germline, CDR1 is SGHTA, CDR2 FQGNSA. V was clipped by 0 bases and J by 2 bases, with 8 bases between them. The CDR3 length is 14 residues. The CDR3 coding sequence is TGTGCCAGCAGCTTAGCGGGGGCCGCCTACGAGCAGTACGTC. It codes for CASSLAGAAYEQYV.

This chain's CDR3 is CASSFYQGASNEQFF. CDR3 DNA: TGTGCCAGCAGCTTTTACCAGGGGGCCTCCAATGAGCAGTTCTTC. The chain couples TRBV7-9 to TRBJ2-1; 8 bases line up with TRBD1. CDR3 length equals 15 residues. The germline V gene has CDR1 SEHNR and CDR2 FQNEAQ (reference sequence). Trimming removed 3 bases from V and 6 bases from J; junction bases left unmatched: 7. Using reference TRBV7-9 and TRBJ2-1 for the parts outside the CDR3, the full variable domain is DTGVSQNPRHKITKRGQNVTFRCDPISEHNRLYWYRQTLGQGPEFLTYFQNEAQLEKSRLLSDRFSAERPKGSFSTLEIQRTEQGDSAMYLCASSFYQGASNEQFFGPGTRLTVL.

This clonotype was recorded only once. V usage is TRBV6-1 and J usage is TRBJ2-7, with 8 nucleotides matching TRBD2. The CDR3 consists of 13 residues. Germline loops: CDR1 MNHNS, CDR2 SASEGT. Unmatched junction bases numbered 2, after V lost 5 bases and J lost 2 bases. CDR3 sequence (DNA): TGTGCCAGCAGTTTGGGACTAGCCTACGAGCAGTACGTC. Protein product: CASSLGLAYEQYV.

This sequence joins TRBV6-6 and TRBJ1-2; no definite D call. The V and J ends lost 0 bases and 1 base respectively, with 9 bases between them. CDR3 length equals 15 residues. The germline V gene encodes CDR1 MNHNY and CDR2 SVGAGI (reference sequence). Here the CDR3 reads CASSYSNSLNYGYTF. The CDR3 nucleotides are TGTGCCAGCAGTTACTCGAATTCGCTTAACTATGGCTACACCTTC.

This clonotype turned up a few times. The chain combines TRBV5-5 with TRBJ2-5, with D maybe TRBD1 (6 bases). The V and J ends lost 1 base and 4 bases respectively, with 11 bases between them. The germline CDR1 and CDR2 sequences are SGHKS and YYEKEE (reference sequence). CDR3 size: 14 residues. Written as DNA, the CDR3 is TGTGCCAGCAGCTTGACAGGGCTGAGAGAGACCCAGTACTTC. Protein: CASSLTGLRETQYF.

V gene TRBV25-1 combines with J gene TRBJ1-2; D gene uncertain. Germline V gene lookup returns CDR1 MGHDK and CDR2 SYGVNS. This CDR3 spans 15 amino acids. V was pared by 9 bases and J by 0 bases, with 17 bases between. CDR3 coding DNA: TGTGCCAGACCCAAGCGGCAGACTCCTAACTATGGCTACACCTTC. Protein product: CARPKRQTPNYGYTF.

This clonotype was seen a few times. This sequence joins TRBV5-1 and TRBJ2-3; no firm D call. The CDR3 runs to 11 residues. Trimming took off 1 base at V and 10 bases at J, with 7 bases between the two ends. CDR1 is SGHRS and CDR2 is YFSETQ in the germline V gene. The CDR3 loop is CASSLSESQYF. Written as DNA, the CDR3 is TGCGCCAGCAGCTTGTCCGAGTCGCAGTATTTT.

This clonotype occurred many times. The gene calls are TRBV7-3 and TRBJ2-1, with D tentatively TRBD1 (6 bases). V gave up 2 bases and J gave up 7 bases, with 12 bases separating them. Germline loops: CDR1 SGHTA, CDR2 FQGTGA. CDR3 size: 14 residues. CDR3 DNA sequence: TGTGCCAGCAGCTTATATTCCAGGGGAAATGAGCAGTTCTTC. It translates to CASSLYSRGNEQFF.

The CDR3 reads CASSRGQEANQPQHF. DNA for the CDR3: TGTGCCAGCAGCCGCGGACAGGAAGCAAATCAGCCCCAGCATTTT. This chain connects TRBV6-5 to TRBJ1-5; the match to TRBD1 covers 7 bases. Germline-derived CDR1 and CDR2 are MNHEY and SVGAGI. V dropped 6 bases and J dropped 4; count of bases not matched to a gene: 9. The CDR3 is 15 amino acids.

The chain carries TRBV20-1 and TRBJ2-7, with a possible D match to TRBD1 (6 bases). Deletions cut 5 bases from V and 3 bases from J, with 14 bases between. Germline CDR1 DFQATT, CDR2 SNEGSKA (reference sequence). The CDR3 is 13 residues long. The CDR3 region is CSAGGTQVYEQYF. CDR3 coding DNA: TGCAGTGCTGGTGGGACACAGGTCTACGAGCAGTACTTC.

This clonotype came up many times. The chain employs TRBV5-4 and TRBJ2-7; 7 bases align to TRBD1. This CDR3 region has 16 residues. In germline, CDR1 is SGHNT, CDR2 YYREEE (reference sequence). The V segment lost 0 bases and the J segment 5 bases; nucleotides outside the gene matches: 11. CDR3 in DNA: TGTGCCAGCAGCTTGGCCCGGGACAGTCAGGTTAACGAGCAGTACTTC. Translating it yields CASSLARDSQVNEQYF.

The V call is TRBV7-2, the J call TRBJ2-2; possibly TRBD1 for D (5 bases). Germline CDR1 and CDR2: SGHTA and FQGNSA. V was pared by 4 bases and J by 4 bases, with 16 bases between. CDR3 length: 16 residues. The DNA for the CDR3 is TGTGCCAGCAGCTGGGGCCGAGGAAGGGGCACCGGGGAGCTGTTTTTT. This codes for CASSWGRGRGTGELFF. The entire variable domain, with the rest obtained from reference TRBV7-2 and TRBJ2-2, is as follows: GAGVSQSPSNKVTEKGKDVELRCDPISGHTALYWYRQSLGQGLEFLIYFQGNSAPDKSGLPSDRFSAERTGGSVSTLTIQRTQQEDSAVYLCASSWGRGRGTGELFFGEGSRLTVL.

In regard to this clonotype: A much larger clone lies one base from this, so it may be a read error. This rearrangement joins TRBV7-3 to TRBJ1-5; 10 bases map to TRBD1. Germline assignment: CDR1 SGHTA and CDR2 FQGTGA. The CDR3 is made up of 14 amino acids. This CDR3 is CSSSDRGRNQPQHF. The CDR3 nucleotides read TGTTCCAGCAGCGACAGGGGGCGGAATCAGCCCCAGCATTTT.

This clonotype appeared many times. This chain joins TRBV6-6 and TRBJ1-6; 9 positions agree with TRBD1. Germline values: CDR1 MNHNY, CDR2 SVGAGI (reference sequence). The CDR3 is made up of 16 amino acids. V shed 6 bases, J shed 7 bases, and the junction held 10 bases outside the gene matches. CDR3 bases: TGTGCCAGCAGCCTTCCTTCCGGGACAGGGAATTCACCCCTCCACTTT. Its protein is CASSLPSGTGNSPLHF.

V is TRBV20-1 and J is TRBJ1-1; D not certain. Germline-derived CDR1 and CDR2 are DFQATT and SNEGSKA (reference sequence). This CDR3 contains 13 residues. The ends were cut back, 6 bases at V and 0 bases at J, with 11 bases in the middle. CDR3 amino acids: CSAPYQLNTEAFF. DNA of the CDR3: TGCAGTGCCCCTTACCAGTTGAACACTGAAGCTTTCTTT.

This sequence joins TRBV6-2 or TRBV6-3 and TRBJ2-2; D is possibly TRBD1 (5 bases). Germline CDR1 is MNHEY and CDR2 is SVGEGT. With 7 bases removed from V and 7 bases from J, the gap between germline ends came to 16 bases. This CDR3 is 14 amino acids long. This CDR3 is CASKAGIRVGELFF. Here the CDR3 DNA reads TGTGCCAGCAAAGCAGGGATACGGGTCGGGGAGCTGTTTTTT.

There are many counts of this clonotype. V and J are TRBV7-2 and TRBJ2-5; D possibly corresponds to TRBD2 (6 bases). The CDR3 runs to 15 residues. V was pared by 5 bases and J by 6 bases, with 19 bases between. The germline V gene has CDR1 SGHTA and CDR2 FQGNSA. The chain's CDR3 is CASSLVATSIQTQYF. The DNA of the CDR3 is TGTGCCAGCAGCCTAGTGGCAACTAGCATCCAGACCCAGTACTTC.

The chain couples TRBV6-5 to TRBJ2-7; the match to TRBD1 covers 7 bases. Germline V lookup: CDR1 MNHEY, CDR2 SVGAGI. V trimming: 7 bases; J trimming: 3 bases; junction bases outside the gene matches: 3. There are 12 residues in the CDR3. CDR3 loop: CASISGGYEQYF. DNA of the CDR3: TGTGCCAGCATTTCAGGGGGCTACGAGCAGTACTTC.

This clonotype has a handful of counts. This chain joins TRBV12-3 or TRBV12-4 and TRBJ2-5, with 13 bases aligning to TRBD2. The CDR3 has 15 residues. V trimming: 6 bases; J trimming: 3 bases; junction bases outside the gene matches: 4. DNA for the CDR3: TGTGCCAGCAGACTCGGACTAGCGGGGGAAGAGACCCAGTACTTC. Residues: CASRLGLAGEETQYF.

This chain connects TRBV7-2 to TRBJ2-5; TRBD2 might be the D (6 bases). From germline, CDR1 is SGHTA and CDR2 FQGNSA. The CDR3 extends over 14 amino acids. The germline V and J ends were trimmed by 4 bases and 1 base, with 10 bases remaining between them. CDR3 protein: CASSYGGTQETQYF. Here the CDR3 DNA reads TGTGCCAGCAGCTACGGGGGAACCCAAGAGACCCAGTACTTC.

The chain employs TRBV2 and TRBJ1-6; D is ambiguous. V gave up 6 bases and J gave up 9 bases, with 9 bases separating them. This CDR3 is built from 12 residues. CDR1 and CDR2 from the germline V gene are SNHLY and FYNNEI. CDR3 loop: CASRSAASPLHF. The CDR3 DNA follows: TGTGCCAGCAGATCCGCCGCTTCACCCCTCCACTTT.